The rows below give T cell receptor beta chains drawn from one sample of a study of identical twins. Via MiXCR, TCRdb re-called the 5' RACE reads, giving one row per CDR3 protein. Of 510,000 or so distinct CDR3 sequences listed, about 16% are singletons. These data are also associated with another study on yellow fever vaccine responses in identical twins.

Specimen: CD4+ T cells sorted from blood. All receptors derive from a woman between 18 and 29 years old in good health. The CDR3 runs from the conserved cysteine through the conserved F or W. A D gene is named only where the DNA matches it firmly. Clone size, where shown, is once, few, many, or a class for clones that have expanded.

J: TRBJ2-6
length: 16
size: few
D: TRBD2
V: TRBV5-1
DNA: TGCGCCAGCAACCTAGCGGGAGGGCCTGGGGCCAACGTCCTGACTTTC
CDR3: CASNLAGGPGANVLTF

J: TRBJ2-3
length: 17
size: NA
D: TRBD2
V: TRBV5-1
DNA: TGCGCCAGCAGCTACCTTACCGGGACTAGCGGGTCCGATACGCAGTATTTT
CDR3: CASSYLTGTSGSDTQYF

J: TRBJ1-4
length: 19
size: few
D: NA
V: TRBV12-3/TRBV12-4
DNA: TGTGCCAGCAGTTTAGCTCCTCCGGGGGGGACGACAACTAATGAAAAACTGTTTTTT
CDR3: CASSLAPPGGTTTNEKLFF

J: TRBJ2-6
length: 15
size: NA
D: NA
V: TRBV27
DNA: TGTGCCAGCAACTCTCAGGGTTCTGGGGCCAACGTCCTGACTTTC
CDR3: CASNSQGSGANVLTF

J: TRBJ2-1
length: 17
size: NA
D: TRBD2
V: TRBV10-3
DNA: TGTGCCATCAGGACCGGACTAGCGGGGGGGTTATACAATGAGCAGTTCTTC
CDR3: CAIRTGLAGGLYNEQFF

J: TRBJ2-5
length: 16
size: NA
D: NA
V: TRBV12-5
DNA: TGTGCTAGTGGTTTGGTGGAAAACAGGGACCAAGAGACCCAGTACTTC
CDR3: CASGLVENRDQETQYF

J: TRBJ1-1
length: 15
size: NA
D: NA
V: TRBV20-1
DNA: TGCAGTGCCCCGGGTACTCTGGATTTGAGGGGTGAAGCTTTCTTT
CDR3: CSAPGTLDLRGEAFF

J: TRBJ2-3
length: 14
size: NA
D: NA
V: TRBV20-1
DNA: TGCAGTGCTAGAGACTTTCGGGACACAGATACGCAGTATTTT
CDR3: CSARDFRDTDTQYF

J: TRBJ2-1
length: 14
size: few
D: TRBD1
V: TRBV12-5
DNA: TGTGCTAGTGGGTCGGACAGGGCATACAATGAGCAGTTCTTC
CDR3: CASGSDRAYNEQFF

J: TRBJ2-3
length: 14
size: NA
D: TRBD2
V: TRBV20-1
DNA: TGCAGTGCTAAGGATAGCGGGAGCACAGATACGCAGTATTTT
CDR3: CSAKDSGSTDTQYF

J: TRBJ1-2
length: 12
size: few
D: TRBD1
V: TRBV10-3
DNA: TGTGCCATCAGTTGGACAGGGGTGGGCTACACCTTC
CDR3: CAISWTGVGYTF

J: TRBJ1-1
length: 13
size: many
D: TRBD1
V: TRBV5-1
DNA: TGCGCCAGCAGCTCGACAGGGAGCACTGAAGCTTTCTTT
CDR3: CASSSTGSTEAFF

J: TRBJ2-1
length: 17
size: few
D: TRBD2
V: TRBV10-2
DNA: TGCGCCAGCAGTCGGGGACTAGCGGTTTTAACCTACAATGAGCAGTTCTTC
CDR3: CASSRGLAVLTYNEQFF

J: TRBJ2-5
length: 13
size: NA
D: TRBD2
V: TRBV20-1
DNA: TGCAGTGCTATAATAGCGGGGCCCGAGGCCCAGTACTTC
CDR3: CSAIIAGPEAQYF

J: TRBJ2-3
length: 16
size: few
D: NA
V: TRBV7-9
DNA: TGTGCCAGCAGCAGACCGGACCGATCCCCCACAGATACGCAGTATTTT
CDR3: CASSRPDRSPTDTQYF

J: TRBJ2-5
length: 16
size: NA
D: TRBD2
V: TRBV28
DNA: TGTGCCAGCAGCCTACCGGGACTAGCGGCCCAAGAGACCCAGTACTTC
CDR3: CASSLPGLAAQETQYF

J: TRBJ2-6
length: 15
size: few
D: NA
V: TRBV12-3/TRBV12-4
DNA: TGTGCCAGTCGACAGGACACCTCTGGGGCCAACGTCCTGACTTTC
CDR3: CASRQDTSGANVLTF

J: TRBJ2-4
length: 14
size: NA
D: TRBD1
V: TRBV29-1
DNA: TGCAGCGTTCACACCGGGACAGGGTCCAGCATTCAGTACTTC
CDR3: CSVHTGTGSSIQYF

J: TRBJ2-5
length: 15
size: few
D: NA
V: TRBV5-1
DNA: TGCGCCAGTAGAATCAGGGACGGCCACGGGGAGACCCAGTACTTC
CDR3: CASRIRDGHGETQYF

J: TRBJ2-2
length: 14
size: NA
D: NA
V: TRBV3-1
DNA: TGTGCCAGCAGCCAAAATAGGTGGATCGGGGAGCTGTTTTTT
CDR3: CASSQNRWIGELFF

J: TRBJ1-5
length: 15
size: NA
D: TRBD1
V: TRBV5-1
DNA: TGCGCCAGCAGCTTGGAAGGGGGCCAGGATCAGCCCCAGCATTTT
CDR3: CASSLEGGQDQPQHF

J: TRBJ2-5
length: 12
size: few
D: TRBD2
V: TRBV6-2/TRBV6-3
DNA: TGTGCCAGCGGGACTAGCAAAGAGACCCAGTACTTC
CDR3: CASGTSKETQYF

J: TRBJ2-7
length: 19
size: NA
D: TRBD2
V: TRBV28
DNA: TGTGCCAGCAGCCCGTCTAGCGGGAGGGCCGGTCGATGGTCCTACGAGCAGTACTTC
CDR3: CASSPSSGRAGRWSYEQYF

J: TRBJ2-5
length: 13
size: NA
D: TRBD2
V: TRBV24-1
DNA: TGTGCCACCGGCGGGGGGGACTTGGGGACCCAGTACTTC
CDR3: CATGGGDLGTQYF

J: TRBJ2-3
length: 14
size: many
D: TRBD1
V: TRBV5-1
DNA: TGCGCCAGCAGCCCGGACAGGTACACAGATACGCAGTATTTT
CDR3: CASSPDRYTDTQYF

J: TRBJ2-1
length: 15
size: NA
D: NA
V: TRBV10-3
DNA: TGTGCCATCAAGCCTCTAGGTACCTCCTACAATGAGCAGTTCTTC
CDR3: CAIKPLGTSYNEQFF

J: TRBJ1-1
length: 13
size: few
D: NA
V: TRBV2
DNA: TGTGCCAGCGGGAGGGACATTAACACTGAAGCTTTCTTT
CDR3: CASGRDINTEAFF

J: TRBJ2-7
length: 13
size: few
D: TRBD1
V: TRBV2
DNA: TGTGCCAGGACAGGGCCCGGGTCCTACGAGCAGTACTTC
CDR3: CARTGPGSYEQYF

J: TRBJ1-4
length: 14
size: many
D: NA
V: TRBV29-1
DNA: TGCAGCGTCACACTCCAGGGGCTTGTTGAAAAACTGTTTTTT
CDR3: CSVTLQGLVEKLFF

J: TRBJ2-1
length: 12
size: few
D: NA
V: TRBV10-2
DNA: TGCGCCAGCAGTGAGAAAGGGTTTGAGCAGTTCTTC
CDR3: CASSEKGFEQFF

J: TRBJ2-5
length: 15
size: few
D: TRBD2
V: TRBV12-3/TRBV12-4
DNA: TGTGCCAGCAGTTTCGGGACTAGCGGACAAGAGACCCAGGACTTC
CDR3: CASSFGTSGQETQDF

J: TRBJ1-5
length: 16
size: many
D: TRBD1
V: TRBV28
DNA: TGTGCCAGCAGCAACCCGGGACAGGGAAAGCATCAGCCCCAGCATTTT
CDR3: CASSNPGQGKHQPQHF

J: TRBJ2-1
length: 16
size: NA
D: TRBD1
V: TRBV5-1
DNA: TGCGCCAGCAGCTTGGACCCCGGGACAGCGTTCAATGAGCAGTTCTTC
CDR3: CASSLDPGTAFNEQFF

J: TRBJ1-3
length: 16
size: few
D: TRBD1
V: TRBV15
DNA: TGTGCCACCAGCAGCCTAAAGGGGGCGAAGGGAAACACCATATATTTT
CDR3: CATSSLKGAKGNTIYF

J: TRBJ2-7
length: 16
size: few
D: NA
V: TRBV5-1
DNA: TGCGCCAGCAGCTTGGGTACAGGGAGTCGCTCCTACGAGCAGTACTTC
CDR3: CASSLGTGSRSYEQYF

J: TRBJ2-5
length: 15
size: NA
D: TRBD1
V: TRBV27
DNA: TGTGCCAGCAGTTTAGATAGTAGGGGACAGGGTGTCCAGTACTTC
CDR3: CASSLDSRGQGVQYF

J: TRBJ2-5
length: 15
size: few
D: TRBD1
V: TRBV5-1
DNA: TGCGCCAGCAGCGAGCGGACAGGGGGCCAAGAGACCCAGTACTTC
CDR3: CASSERTGGQETQYF

J: TRBJ1-4
length: 14
size: NA
D: NA
V: TRBV6-1
DNA: TGTGCCAGCAGTGAAATGGGGGCTAATGAAAAACTGTTTTTT
CDR3: CASSEMGANEKLFF

J: TRBJ2-1
length: 15
size: many
D: TRBD1
V: TRBV5-1
DNA: TGCGCCAGCAGCCCGGACAGGGTGAGGTACAATGAGCAGTTCTTC
CDR3: CASSPDRVRYNEQFF

J: TRBJ2-5
length: 15
size: NA
D: NA
V: TRBV7-2
DNA: TGTGCCAGCAGCTTCACCCAGGGGGGGTGGGAGACCCAGTACTTC
CDR3: CASSFTQGGWETQYF

J: TRBJ2-3
length: 12
size: NA
D: NA
V: TRBV5-1
DNA: TGCGCCAGCACCAGTGGTGGAGATACGCAGTATTTT
CDR3: CASTSGGDTQYF

J: TRBJ1-6
length: 13
size: NA
D: NA
V: TRBV25-1
DNA: TGTGCCAGCAGTGACGGGTATAATTCACCCCTCCACTTT
CDR3: CASSDGYNSPLHF

J: TRBJ2-3
length: 14
size: few
D: NA
V: TRBV5-6
DNA: NA
CDR3: CASSFGQGPDTQYF

J: TRBJ1-2
length: 13
size: few
D: TRBD1
V: TRBV6-6
DNA: TGTGCCAGCAGTTACAGCAGGGGGCAAGGCTACACCTTC
CDR3: CASSYSRGQGYTF

J: TRBJ2-5
length: 13
size: NA
D: TRBD2
V: TRBV29-1
DNA: TGCAGCGTTGAAGGCGGGAGGCGAGAGACCCAGTACTTC
CDR3: CSVEGGRRETQYF

J: TRBJ2-7
length: 19
size: NA
D: NA
V: TRBV20-1
DNA: TGCTGTGCTAGAGGCCCCAAGCACCGGGGGCGGCGGGTCTCCTACGAGCAGTACTTC
CDR3: CCARGPKHRGRRVSYEQYF

J: TRBJ1-5
length: 15
size: many
D: NA
V: TRBV19
DNA: TGTGCCAGTAGTATAGGGACGGTTAGCAATCAGCCCCAGCATTTT
CDR3: CASSIGTVSNQPQHF

J: TRBJ2-1
length: 15
size: few
D: NA
V: TRBV21-1
DNA: TGTGCCAGCAGCAAACGGCAGGGACCGCACAATGAGCAGTTCTTC
CDR3: CASSKRQGPHNEQFF

J: TRBJ2-7
length: 15
size: few
D: NA
V: TRBV5-5
DNA: TGTGCCAGCAGTCGCACGGTGGGGGTGTCTTACGAGCAGTACTTC
CDR3: CASSRTVGVSYEQYF

J: TRBJ1-4
length: 12
size: NA
D: NA
V: TRBV12-3/TRBV12-4
DNA: TGTGCCAGCGGGGGTGCTAATGAAAAACTGTTTTTT
CDR3: CASGGANEKLFF

J: TRBJ2-1
length: 20
size: few
D: TRBD2
V: TRBV11-1
DNA: TGTGCCAGCAGCTCTAGACTAGCGGGATTCACCCGGAGCTCCTACAATGAGCAGTTCTTC
CDR3: CASSSRLAGFTRSSYNEQFF

J: TRBJ1-6
length: 15
size: NA
D: NA
V: TRBV7-9
DNA: TGTGCCAGCAGCTTAGCCGGGACTGGCAGATCACCCCTCCACTTT
CDR3: CASSLAGTGRSPLHF

J: TRBJ2-3
length: 13
size: NA
D: TRBD1
V: TRBV28
DNA: TGTGCCAACCGGGACAGGCGCACAGATACGCAGTATTTT
CDR3: CANRDRRTDTQYF

J: TRBJ1-2
length: 14
size: NA
D: NA
V: TRBV28
DNA: TGTGCCATGGGCCCGGGGGTGTTCTGCTATGGCTACACCTTC
CDR3: CAMGPGVFCYGYTF

J: TRBJ1-1
length: 15
size: few
D: NA
V: TRBV4-1
DNA: TGCGCCAGCAGCCAAGGCTGGGGGGTGAACACTGAAGCTTTCTTT
CDR3: CASSQGWGVNTEAFF

J: TRBJ2-1
length: 14
size: NA
D: NA
V: TRBV29-1
DNA: TGCAGCGTTAAAGTAGGGGGGACCTACAATGAGCAGTTCTTC
CDR3: CSVKVGGTYNEQFF

J: TRBJ2-3
length: 17
size: few
D: NA
V: TRBV5-1
DNA: TGCGCCAGCAGCCCGTCAACAGGGACCATAAGCACAGATACGCAGTATTTT
CDR3: CASSPSTGTISTDTQYF

J: TRBJ2-1
length: 16
size: NA
D: NA
V: TRBV25-1
DNA: TGTGCCAGCAGCCCCCTACTAGCACAAAAAGACAATGAGCAGTTCTTC
CDR3: CASSPLLAQKDNEQFF

J: TRBJ2-1
length: 14
size: many
D: TRBD2
V: TRBV20-1
DNA: TGCAGTGCCCACCCAGGACTAGCGGGTAGTGAGCAGTTCTTC
CDR3: CSAHPGLAGSEQFF